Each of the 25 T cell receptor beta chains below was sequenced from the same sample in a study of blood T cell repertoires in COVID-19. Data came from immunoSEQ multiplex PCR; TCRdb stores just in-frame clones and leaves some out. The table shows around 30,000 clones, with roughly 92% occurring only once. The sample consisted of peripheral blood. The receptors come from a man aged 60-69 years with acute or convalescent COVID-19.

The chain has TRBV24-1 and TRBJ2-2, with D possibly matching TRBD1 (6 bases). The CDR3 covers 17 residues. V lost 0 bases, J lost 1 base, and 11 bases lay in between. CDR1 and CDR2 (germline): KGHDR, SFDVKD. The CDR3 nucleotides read TGTGCCACCAGTGATTTGCACGGCAGGGGGAACACCGGGGAGCTGTTTTTT. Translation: CATSDLHGRGNTGELFF.

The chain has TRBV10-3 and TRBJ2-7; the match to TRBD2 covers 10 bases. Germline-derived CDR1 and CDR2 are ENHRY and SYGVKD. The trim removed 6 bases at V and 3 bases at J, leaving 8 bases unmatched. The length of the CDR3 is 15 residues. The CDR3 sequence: CAIREGLAELYEQYF. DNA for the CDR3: TGTGCCATCAGAGAAGGACTAGCGGAGCTCTACGAGCAGTACTTC.

Here the CDR3 reads CASSLGGGYEQFF. The CDR3 nucleotides are TGTGCCAGCAGTTTAGGCGGCGGCTATGAGCAGTTCTTC. The chain links TRBV12-3 or TRBV12-4 to TRBJ2-1; no clear D. The CDR3 extends over 13 amino acids. Trimming cost V 1 base and J 8 bases, with 9 bases left between them.

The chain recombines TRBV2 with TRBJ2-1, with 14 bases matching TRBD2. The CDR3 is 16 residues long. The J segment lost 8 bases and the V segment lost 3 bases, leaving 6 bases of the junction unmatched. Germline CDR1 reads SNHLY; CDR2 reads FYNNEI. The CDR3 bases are TGTGCCAGCAGTGAGATGGGACTAGCGGGAGTTGATGAGCAGTTCTTC. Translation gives CASSEMGLAGVDEQFF.

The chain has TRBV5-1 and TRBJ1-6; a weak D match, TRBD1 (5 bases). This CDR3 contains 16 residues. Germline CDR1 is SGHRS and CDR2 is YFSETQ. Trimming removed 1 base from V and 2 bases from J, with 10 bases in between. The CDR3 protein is CASSLWGDPYNSPLHF. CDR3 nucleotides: TGCGCCAGCAGCTTGTGGGGGGACCCCTATAATTCACCCCTCCACTTT. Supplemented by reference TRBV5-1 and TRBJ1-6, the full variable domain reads KAGVTQTPRYLIKTRGQQVTLSCSPISGHRSVSWYQQTPGQGLQFLFEYFSETQRNKGNFPGRFSGRQFSNSRSEMNVSTLELGDSALYLCASSLWGDPYNSPLHFGNGTRLTVT.

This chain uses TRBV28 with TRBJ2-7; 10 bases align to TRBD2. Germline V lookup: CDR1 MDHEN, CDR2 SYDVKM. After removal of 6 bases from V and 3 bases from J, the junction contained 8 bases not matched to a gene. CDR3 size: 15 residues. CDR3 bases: TGTGCCAGCAGGACCTTAAGGACTAGCGGCTACGAGCAGTACTTC. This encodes CASRTLRTSGYEQYF.

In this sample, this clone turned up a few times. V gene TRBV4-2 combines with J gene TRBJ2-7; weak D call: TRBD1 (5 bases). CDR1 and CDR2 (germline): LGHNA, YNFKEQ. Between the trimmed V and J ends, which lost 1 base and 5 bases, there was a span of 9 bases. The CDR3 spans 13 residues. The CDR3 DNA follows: TGTGCCAGCAGCCAAGGTCTAGGGGACGAGCAGTACGTC. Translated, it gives CASSQGLGDEQYV.

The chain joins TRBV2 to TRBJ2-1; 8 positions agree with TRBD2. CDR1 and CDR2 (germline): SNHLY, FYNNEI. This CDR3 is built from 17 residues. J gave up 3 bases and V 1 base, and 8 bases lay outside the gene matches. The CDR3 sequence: CASSEVSLAGYYNEQFF. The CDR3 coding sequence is TGTGCCAGCAGTGAAGTCTCGCTAGCGGGTTACTACAATGAGCAGTTCTTC.

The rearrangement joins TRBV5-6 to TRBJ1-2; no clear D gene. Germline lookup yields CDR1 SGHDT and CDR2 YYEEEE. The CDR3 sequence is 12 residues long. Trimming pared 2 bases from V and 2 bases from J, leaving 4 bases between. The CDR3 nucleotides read TGTGCCAGCAGCTTCTCCAACTATGGCTACACCTTC. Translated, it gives CASSFSNYGYTF.

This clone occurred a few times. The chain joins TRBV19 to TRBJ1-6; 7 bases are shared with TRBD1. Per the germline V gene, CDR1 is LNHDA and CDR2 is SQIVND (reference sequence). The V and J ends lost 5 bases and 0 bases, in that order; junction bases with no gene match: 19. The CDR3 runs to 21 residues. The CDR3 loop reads CASSPGRKPGQLYSYNSPLHF. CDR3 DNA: TGTGCCAGTAGTCCCGGCCGTAAACCGGGACAGTTGTACTCCTATAATTCACCCCTCCACTTT.

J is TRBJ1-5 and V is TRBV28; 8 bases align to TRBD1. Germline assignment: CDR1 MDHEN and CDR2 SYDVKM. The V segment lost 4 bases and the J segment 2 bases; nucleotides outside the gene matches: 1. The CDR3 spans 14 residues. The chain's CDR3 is CASSSTGGNQPQHF. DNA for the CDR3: TGTGCCAGCAGTTCGACAGGGGGCAATCAGCCCCAGCATTTT.

As DNA, the CDR3 is TGTGCCAGCAGAGAGACAGGGGCCAACACAGATACGCAGTATTTT. Residues: CASRETGANTDTQYF. This sequence joins TRBV6-5 and TRBJ2-3, with 8 bases that match TRBD1. Germline assignment: CDR1 MNHEY and CDR2 SVGAGI. The CDR3 contains 15 residues. Losses at the gene ends were 6 bases for V and 2 bases for J; bases not matched to a gene: 7.

Here the CDR3 DNA reads TGTGCCAGCAGCAAGCGGTCAAAGGGGTTACAGGGGGCCCCCGTCGGCTACGAGCAGTACGTC. This codes for CASSKRSKGLQGAPVGYEQYV. The chain combines TRBV21-1 with TRBJ2-7; the DNA was not compared with TRBD1, the D call given in the table. TRBV21-1 has pseudogene status. The length of the CDR3 is 21 residues.

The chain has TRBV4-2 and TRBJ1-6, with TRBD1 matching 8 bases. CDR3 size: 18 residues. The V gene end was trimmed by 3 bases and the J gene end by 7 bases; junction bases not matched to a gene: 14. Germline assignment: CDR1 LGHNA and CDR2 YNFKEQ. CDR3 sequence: CASSQKFSPGQANSPLHF. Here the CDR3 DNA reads TGTGCCAGCAGCCAGAAGTTTTCGCCGGGACAGGCCAATTCACCCCTCCACTTT.

DNA of the CDR3: TGCGCCAGCAGCTTGGGAAGCGGGATGCTCTACGAGCAGTACTTC. Translation: CASSLGSGMLYEQYF. This chain links TRBV5-1 with TRBJ2-7, with 7 bases fitting TRBD2. The V and J ends lost 0 bases and 3 bases, in that order; junction bases with no gene match: 6. Germline V lookup: CDR1 SGHRS, CDR2 YFSETQ. The CDR3 totals 15 residues.

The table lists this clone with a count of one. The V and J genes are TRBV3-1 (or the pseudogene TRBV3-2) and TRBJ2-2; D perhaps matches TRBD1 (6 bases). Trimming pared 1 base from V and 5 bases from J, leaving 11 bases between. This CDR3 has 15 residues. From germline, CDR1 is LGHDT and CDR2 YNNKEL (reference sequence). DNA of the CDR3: TGTGCCAGCAGCCAAGGGACAGTAGTTACCGGGGAGCTGTTTTTT. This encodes CASSQGTVVTGELFF.

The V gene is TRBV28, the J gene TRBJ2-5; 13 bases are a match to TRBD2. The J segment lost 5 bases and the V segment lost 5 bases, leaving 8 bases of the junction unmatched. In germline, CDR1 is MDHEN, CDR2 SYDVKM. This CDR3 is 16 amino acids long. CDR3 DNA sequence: TGTGCCAGCAGTCCCACACTAGCGGGAGGGAGGGAGACCCAGTACTTC. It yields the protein CASSPTLAGGRETQYF.

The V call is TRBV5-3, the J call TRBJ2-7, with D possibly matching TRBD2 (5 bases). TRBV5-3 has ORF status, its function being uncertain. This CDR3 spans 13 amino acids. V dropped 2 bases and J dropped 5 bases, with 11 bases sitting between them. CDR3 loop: CARSLSTEDEQYF. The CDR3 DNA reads TGTGCCAGAAGCTTATCAACGGAGGACGAGCAGTACTTC.

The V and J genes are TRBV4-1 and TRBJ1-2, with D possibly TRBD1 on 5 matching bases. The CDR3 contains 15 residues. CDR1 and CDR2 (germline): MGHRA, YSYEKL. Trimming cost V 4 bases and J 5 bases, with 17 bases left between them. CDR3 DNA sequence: TGCGCCAGCAGCCCCCAGGGAGGGTCTGGGTATGGCTACACCTTC. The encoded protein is CASSPQGGSGYGYTF.

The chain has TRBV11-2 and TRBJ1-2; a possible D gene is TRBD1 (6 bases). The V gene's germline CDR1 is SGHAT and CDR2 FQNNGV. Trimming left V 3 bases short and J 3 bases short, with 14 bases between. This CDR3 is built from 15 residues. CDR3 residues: CASSFLGSGDYGYTF. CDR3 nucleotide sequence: TGTGCCAGCAGCTTCCTAGGATCAGGGGACTATGGCTACACCTTC.

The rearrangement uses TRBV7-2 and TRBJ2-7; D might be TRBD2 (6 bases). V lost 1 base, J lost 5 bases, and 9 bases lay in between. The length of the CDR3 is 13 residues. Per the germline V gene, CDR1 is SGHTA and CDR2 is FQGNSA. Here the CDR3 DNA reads TGTGCCAGCAGCTTAGTAGCGGTCGACGAGCAGTACTTC. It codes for CASSLVAVDEQYF.

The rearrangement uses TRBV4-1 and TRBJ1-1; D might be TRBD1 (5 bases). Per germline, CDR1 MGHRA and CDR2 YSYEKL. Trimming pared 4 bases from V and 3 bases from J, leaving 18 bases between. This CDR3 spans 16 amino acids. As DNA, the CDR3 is TGCGCCAGCAGCCCGACCCTCGGAGGGGCGTACACTGAAGCTTTCTTT. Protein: CASSPTLGGAYTEAFF.

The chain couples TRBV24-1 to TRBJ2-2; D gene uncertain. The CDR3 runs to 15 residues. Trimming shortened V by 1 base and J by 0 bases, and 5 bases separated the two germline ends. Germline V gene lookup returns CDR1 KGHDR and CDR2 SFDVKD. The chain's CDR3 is CATSDLESNTGELFF. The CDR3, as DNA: TGTGCCACCAGTGATTTAGAGTCGAACACCGGGGAGCTGTTTTTT.

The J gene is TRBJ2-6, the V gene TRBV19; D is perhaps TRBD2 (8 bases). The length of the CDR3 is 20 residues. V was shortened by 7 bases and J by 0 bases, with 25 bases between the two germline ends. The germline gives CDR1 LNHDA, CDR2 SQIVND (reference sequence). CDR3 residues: CASTQGGLAGSYSGANVLTF. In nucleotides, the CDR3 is TGTGCCAGTACCCAGGGGGGCTTAGCGGGATCTTACTCTGGGGCCAACGTCCTGACTTTC.

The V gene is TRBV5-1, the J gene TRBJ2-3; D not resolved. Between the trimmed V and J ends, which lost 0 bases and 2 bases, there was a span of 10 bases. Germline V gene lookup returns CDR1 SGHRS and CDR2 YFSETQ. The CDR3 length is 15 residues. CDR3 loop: CASSLEQPPTDTQYF. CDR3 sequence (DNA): TGCGCCAGCAGCTTGGAACAGCCACCCACAGATACGCAGTATTTT.